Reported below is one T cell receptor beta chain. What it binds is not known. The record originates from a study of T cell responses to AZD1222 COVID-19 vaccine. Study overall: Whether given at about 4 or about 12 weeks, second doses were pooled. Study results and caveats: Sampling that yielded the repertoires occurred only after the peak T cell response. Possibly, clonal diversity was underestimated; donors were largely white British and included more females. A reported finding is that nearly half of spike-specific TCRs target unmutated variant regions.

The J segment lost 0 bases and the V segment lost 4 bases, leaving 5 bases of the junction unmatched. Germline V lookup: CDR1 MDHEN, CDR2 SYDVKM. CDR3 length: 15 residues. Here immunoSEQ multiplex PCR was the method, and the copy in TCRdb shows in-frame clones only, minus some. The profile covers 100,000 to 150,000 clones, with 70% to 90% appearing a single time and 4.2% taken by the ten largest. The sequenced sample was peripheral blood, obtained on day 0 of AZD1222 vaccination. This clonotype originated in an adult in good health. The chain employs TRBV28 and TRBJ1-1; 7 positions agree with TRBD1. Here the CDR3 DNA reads TGTGCCAGCAGTTCGCCGGACAGGCTGAACACTGAAGCTTTCTTT. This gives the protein CASSSPDRLNTEAFF.